This paragraph covers one T cell receptor beta chain sequence. This clone was seen a handful of times. Its target antigen remains unknown. It has no much larger one-base neighbor in the sample; base qualities were not kept. The cysteine opens and the phenylalanine closes a CDR3 of 15 amino acids. The retained sequence is limited to the CDR3, 45 bases, with the frame set at the first base. CDR1 and CDR2, looked up from the germline V gene, are MGHDK and SYGVNS. Relative to germline, V is missing 5 bases and J is missing 7 bases, with 13 bases of the junction outside any gene match. The cohort consisted of 600 to 750 healthy bone marrow donors. All cohort members were sampled while nominally healthy, although unrecorded immune exposures were likely present. The donor tested CMV seropositive, placing the donor among the approximately 310 seropositive members of the cohort. A peripheral blood sample was provided by each donor, and peripheral blood mononuclear cells were used for TCR beta sequencing. The Qiagen DNeasy Blood Extraction Kit was used to extract genomic DNA from the blood cell samples.

Libraries were prepared through the immunoSEQ multiplex PCR assay. For the multiplex PCR, a mixture combining 60 forward primers for TCR Vbeta segments and 13 reverse primers for TCR Jbeta segments was used. A multiplex PCR assay on genomic DNA amplified the CDR3 region of rearranged TCR beta genes. The amplified TCR beta libraries were sequenced on the Illumina HiSeq System as 87-base-pair reads. Regarding the original processing steps: In a later analysis, about 80 million unique TCR beta chains were counted across the 500 to 850 repertoires, and around 10 million of these chains were shared by at least two donors. To remove PCR and sequencing errors, raw reads were error-corrected and collapsed into unique sequences using a nearest-neighbor algorithm that merged closely related sequences. CDR3 sequences were aligned to IMGT reference sequences to assign V, D and J gene segments. For a sequence to be retained, a match of at least six nucleotides to both a V gene segment and a J gene segment was required. Rearrangements were classified as productive when the CDR3 lacked stop codons and remained in frame with V and J, and all other rearrangements were classified as non-productive. CDR3 was defined according to IMGT convention as the region running from the second conserved V-encoded cysteine to the conserved J-encoded phenylalanine. The earlier analysis of some 550 of the donors excluded any sequence lacking an unambiguous match to a single V gene segment. An earlier analysis of about 600 of the donors called V segments functional above 56.7% productive rearrangements and segregating when the between-donor standard deviation exceeded 5%. A statistical classification framework was developed to diagnose cytomegalovirus status using the catalog of TCR beta chain sequences. V and J gene assignment, in a later analysis, came from comparing TCR nucleotide sequences with IMGT/GENE-DB human TR gene sequences. The TCRdist pipeline was used in a later analysis to assign CDR3 sequences and most-parsimonious VDJ recombination scenarios. In a later analysis, each TCR beta chain was defined by its CDR3 amino acid sequence together with its V-gene family, and reads without a unique V-gene family were excluded. As a way to deal with suspected cross-contamination and a sequencing artifact, a later analysis dropped roughly 600 nucleotide sequences that were highly shared and had low generation probability. For each public chain, a later analysis derived a clonal expansion index from normalized ranks of inferred template counts within each repertoire. In a later analysis, generation probabilities were computed with a VDJ recombination model fitted to out-of-frame rearrangements, and the resulting probabilities were checked against IGoR. In a later analysis, TCR-TCR, TCR-HLA and TCR-CMV co-occurrence was scored with hypergeometric tests, and a repertoire-size bias correction was applied to TCR pairs. A later analysis estimated false discovery rates by permuting HLA or CMV assignments 20 times. A later analysis grouped co-occurring TCRs with DBSCAN, adding TCRdist sequence similarity when clustering within HLA-allele-positive subsets. Repertoires with fewer than 30,000 or more than 120,000 public chains, plus five repertoires with anomalous nucleotide sharing, were excluded from co-occurrence clustering. As stored in TCRdb, this immuneACCESS dataset retains in-frame rearrangements with V and J assigned. A fraction of the clones does not appear; measured against another copy, unresolved V genes explain less than half of the discrepancy, and the remainder lacks a known reason. The V and J calls and the clone size are those of that table, but D and trimming were determined from the DNA. Recorded for this sample are some 150,000 clones; roughly 76% of them occurred a single time. The top ten constitute just under 5% of the sample.

The data stem from a study of cytomegalovirus exposure and HLA in healthy donors (TCRdb year 2017). Regarding the complete study: An earlier analysis of approximately 590 of the donors reported about 290 Gb of sequence data and 100 million to 140 million unique TCR beta sequences from about 200 million T cells. An early release that covered several hundred HLA-typed donors contained approximately 300 gigabases of sequencing data and about 93 million unique TCR sequences. Among the roughly 400 genotyped donors, 75% to 90% belonged to the genetic ancestry cluster associated with self-reported Caucasian donors. The aim of the study was to test whether cataloging public T cell receptors could identify signatures of past pathogen exposure. Using immunosequencing, the study profiled T cell repertoires from 640 or so subjects and related those repertoires to cytomegalovirus serostatus. In addition to the first cohort of roughly 700 subjects, a separate validation cohort of 120 different subjects was used. High-throughput TCR immunosequencing, statistical association of individual TCRs with disease status, and machine learning were combined to predict cytomegalovirus infection status. A later analysis re-analyzed previously published TCR beta repertoires from approximately 700 donors and added high-resolution HLA genotyping to study TCR occurrence patterns. Rather than using new phenotypic data, the later analysis identified candidate immune exposures from TCR beta sequences and from how often those sequences occurred across donors. An earlier analysis of several hundred of the donors used high-throughput TCR beta sequencing to judge whether each TCR beta V gene segment behaved as functional or pseudogenic. Donor age, sex, ethnicity and CMV serostatus were compiled alongside the repertoire data. A later genetic analysis took genome-wide SNP genotypes for about three fifths of the 666 donors and used that subset as a discovery cohort. Every repertoire in the discovery cohort had been generated on one and the same sequencing platform. Class I and class II HLA loci were covered by the typing at four-digit resolution. The number of donors typed differed by locus, with roughly 620-630 for A, B, C, DRB1 and DQB1, roughly 520 for DQA1, 606 for DPA1, and some 440 for DPB1. Because of strong linkage in the cohort, a handful of DR-DQ haplotypes were treated as single units for association and clustering. Among 398 genotyped donors of the cohort, an average of approximately 220,000 unique TCR beta nucleotide sequences was sequenced per donor, of which about 18% were non-productive. The study at large found these results: According to a later analysis, TCR association rates differed among HLA loci, with DRB1 alleles showing the most associated TCRs and HLA-C alleles showing the fewest. This cohort had only TCR beta chains sequenced, and the lack of alpha or paired-chain data limited which features could be detected. In an earlier analysis of some 550 of the donors, most TCR beta V segments were observed in productive rearrangements about 90% or about 30% of the time, broadly matching IMGT annotations. A further reported finding was that TCR beta sequences accurately predicted the HLA-A and HLA-B alleles for most subjects in the first cohort. In both the original and validation cohorts, the classifier was reported to diagnose cytomegalovirus status with high specificity and sensitivity. Specific HLA alleles were associated with 16,951 TCR beta sequences at a false discovery rate of 0.05 in a later analysis. When HLA alleles, especially DR and DQ, strongly co-occurred, attributing TCR associations to individual alleles was difficult. Most CMV-associated TCR beta chains appeared to be HLA-restricted in a later analysis, and the HLA associations seemed to be driven largely by CMV exposure. The study listed around 160 TCR beta chains as associated with cytomegalovirus. HLA typing was unavailable for some donors at each locus, so association tests used only the typed subset. The earlier analysis of some 560 of the donors excluded 15 to 20 rarely observed V segments, including chromosome 9 orphons, because counts were too low. A later genetic analysis associated a missense DCLRE1C variant with V-gene and J-gene trimming of TCR beta chains, and an independent cohort replicated the association. A later analysis found that HLA-associated TCR beta chains were more clonally expanded and had lower generation probabilities than equally common non-associated chains. Correlated functional status among segregating V segments might reflect linkage disequilibrium, but an unknown experimental factor could not be ruled out. According to the authors, the approach could potentially be generalized to other disease states and immunological phenotypes. A later analysis reported that several top co-occurrence clusters appeared linked to parvovirus B19, influenza, CMV and Epstein-Barr virus. Presence/absence analyses assumed roughly uniform sequencing depth across donors, an assumption that may not hold. Some IMGT-functional V segments, including TRBV6-2 and TRBV6-3, could not be distinguished by the 87-base-pair reads and were therefore excluded. CMV serostatus was the only immune exposure information available for the cohort. In a later genetic analysis, fewer N-insertions in productive TCRs were reported among donors in an Asian-associated ancestry cluster than the roughly 700-donor mean. Across donors, most TCR sequences were observed very rarely, whereas some public TCRs were present in many individuals. In vitro tests confirmed that a few of the cytomegalovirus-associated TCR beta chains recognize cytomegalovirus antigens. A group of highly shared sequence variants was considered likely to be a technical artifact of the sequencing pipeline.

The sample comprised PBMCs. Recombination connected TRBV25-1 to TRBJ1-2, and 7 junction bases match TRBD1. The clonotype originates from a woman aged 18-29 years in good health and CMV-seropositive. The base sequence is TGTGCCAGCAGTCCTACCTCGGACAGGCTAGGTGGCTACACCTTC. Translated, it reads CASSPTSDRLGGYTF.